These T cell receptor beta chains were read from a single sample in a study of cytomegalovirus exposure and HLA in healthy donors. Using immunoSEQ multiplex PCR, the repertoire was profiled, and TCRdb retains in-frame clones only, with some absent. The sample has tens of thousands of clones; 85% to 95% are singletons. Specimen: PBMCs. The receptors stem from a woman aged 18-29 years in good health and CMV-seropositive. CDR3s include the opening cysteine and the closing phenylalanine or tryptophan. D genes are given only for firm matches. Not all rows give a size; the values are once, few, many and, for expanded clones, a class.

v_call	j_call	clone_size	d_call	cdr3_aa	cdr3_nt
TRBV18	TRBJ1-1	-	-	CASSTDRNTEAFF	TGTGCCAGCTCAACGGACAGGAACACTGAAGCTTTCTTT
TRBV5-4	TRBJ2-4	-	-	CASTTGLDSKNIQYF	TGTGCCAGCACAACGGGTTTGGACAGTAAAAACATTCAGTACTTC
TRBV28	TRBJ1-2	-	-	CASSFLLRGYTF	TGTGCCAGCAGTTTCTTACTCAGGGGCTACACCTTC
TRBV28	TRBJ1-1	-	TRBD1	CASSLYQGASTEAFF	TGTGCCAGCAGTTTATACCAGGGGGCGTCTACTGAAGCTTTCTTT
TRBV27	TRBJ2-3	-	-	CASSPLRGFSTDTQYF	TGTGCCAGCAGTCCCCTCCGGGGGTTTAGCACAGATACGCAGTATTTT
TRBV7-2	TRBJ2-7	-	-	CASSLVVSVGQNSYEQYF	TGTGCCAGCAGCTTAGTAGTTAGTGTAGGACAGAACTCCTACGAGCAGTACTTC
TRBV6-6	TRBJ1-2	once	TRBD1	CASRGQGSGYGYTF	TGTGCCAGCAGGGGACAGGGAAGTGGGTATGGCTACACCTTC
TRBV6-5	TRBJ2-7	-	TRBD1	CASSSPGQGAYEQYF	TGTGCCAGCAGTTCCCCCGGACAGGGAGCCTACGAGCAGTACTTC
TRBV6-1	TRBJ2-7	-	-	CASSEALGHPKSRVAYEQYF	TGTGCCAGCAGTGAAGCCCTGGGACACCCTAAGTCCCGAGTAGCCTACGAGCAGTACTTC
TRBV5-1	TRBJ1-3	-	-	CASSLAGVAGNTIYF	TGCGCCAGCAGCTTGGCGGGGGTCGCTGGAAACACCATATATTTT
TRBV28	TRBJ2-5	-	-	CASSLHGVVKGTQYF	TGTGCCAGCAGTTTACACGGGGTTGTAAAGGGGACCCAGTACTTC
TRBV5-1	TRBJ2-7	once	-	CASSLFGGWNYEQYF	TGCGCCAGCAGCTTGTTTGGGGGCTGGAACTACGAGCAGTACTTC
TRBV11-3	TRBJ1-1	-	-	CASSLTVNTEAFF	TGTGCCAGCAGCTTAACGGTGAACACTGAAGCTTTCTTT